Sequencing of this T cell receptor (beta chain) was carried out in a study of T-cell reconstitution after alpha-beta-depleted transplantation in children. Preparing the TCRbeta library involved the use of unique molecular identifiers. TCRdb passed the PCR reads through MiXCR, listing each CDR3 protein once. Of 600,000 to 700,000 distinct CDR3 sequences in the sample, over 15% are singletons; the top ten hold about 1.1%. Germline lookup yields CDR1 MNHNS and CDR2 SASEGT. CDR3 length: 12 amino acids. V shed 0 bases and J shed 5 bases, with 4 bases lying between them. The clonotype was recovered from a human donor who donated a stem cell graft to a child with acute myeloid leukemia. This specimen was PBMCs from the stem cell graft donor, taken from the stem cell graft. The chain joins TRBV6-1 to TRBJ1-1, with unresolved D. CDR3 bases: TGTGCCAGCAGTGAAGCTTCTACTGAAGCTTTCTTT. Residues: CASSEASTEAFF.